This T cell receptor (beta chain) was documented in a study of Ad26.COV2.S vaccination and SARS-CoV-2 variants. Study outcomes and limitations: Non-spike TCR breadth showed similarity between vaccine and placebo recipients.

Germline lookup yields CDR1 SGHTA and CDR2 FQGNSA. The CDR3 covers 17 residues. After removal of 1 base from V and 3 bases from J, the junction contained 11 bases not matched to a gene. The treatment here: around 19 received Ad26.COV2.S at low or high dose, single or two shots; five or six received placebo; per-sample allocation not given. Day 63 following the first vaccine or placebo injection was when the samples were taken. With respect to this clone: What it recognizes is unknown.

Data came from immunoSEQ multiplex PCR; TCRdb stores just in-frame clones and leaves some out. This sample has about 410,000 clones, with roughly 90% found just once. This clonotype was sampled from a person between 18 and 65 years old who received the Ad26.COV2.S COVID-19 vaccine or a placebo. This specimen was peripheral blood, taken in a trial of Ad26.COV2.S vaccine versus placebo. The chain combines TRBV7-2 with TRBJ1-2, with 7 bases identical to TRBD1. CDR3 in DNA: TGTGCCAGCAGCTTAGTCCCCCCAGGGGGGGGCGACTATGGCTACACCTTC. Protein: CASSLVPPGGGDYGYTF.